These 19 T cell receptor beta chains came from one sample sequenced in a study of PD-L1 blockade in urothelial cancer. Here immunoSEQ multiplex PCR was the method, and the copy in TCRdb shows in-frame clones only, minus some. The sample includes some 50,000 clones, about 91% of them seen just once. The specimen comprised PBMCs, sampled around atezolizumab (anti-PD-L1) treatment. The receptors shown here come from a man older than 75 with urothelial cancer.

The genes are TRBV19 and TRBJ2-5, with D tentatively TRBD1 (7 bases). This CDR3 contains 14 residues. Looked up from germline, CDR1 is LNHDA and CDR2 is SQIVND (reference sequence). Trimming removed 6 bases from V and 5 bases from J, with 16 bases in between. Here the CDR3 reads CASRRQGGGETQYF. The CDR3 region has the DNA TGTGCCAGTAGGCGACAGGGAGGAGGGGAGACCCAGTACTTC. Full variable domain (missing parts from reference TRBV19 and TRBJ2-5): DGGITQSPKYLFRKEGQNVTLSCEQNLNHDAMYWYRQDPGQGLRLIYYSQIVNDFQKGDIAEGYSVSREKKESFPLTVTSAQKNPTAFYLCASRRQGGGETQYFGPGTRLLVL.

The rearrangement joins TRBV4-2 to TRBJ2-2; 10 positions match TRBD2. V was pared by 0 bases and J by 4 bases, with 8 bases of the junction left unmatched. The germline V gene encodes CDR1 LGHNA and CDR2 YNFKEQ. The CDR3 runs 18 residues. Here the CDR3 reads CASSQDLSGRASTGELFF. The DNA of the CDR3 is TGTGCCAGCAGCCAAGATTTGAGCGGGAGGGCCTCCACCGGGGAGCTGTTTTTT.

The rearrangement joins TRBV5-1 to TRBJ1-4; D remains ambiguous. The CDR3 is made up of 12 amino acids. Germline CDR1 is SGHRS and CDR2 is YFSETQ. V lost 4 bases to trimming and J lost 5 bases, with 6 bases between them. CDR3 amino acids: CASSVGNEKLFF. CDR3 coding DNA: TGCGCCAGCAGCGTCGGGAATGAAAAACTGTTTTTT. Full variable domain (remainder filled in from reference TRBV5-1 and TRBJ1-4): KAGVTQTPRYLIKTRGQQVTLSCSPISGHRSVSWYQQTPGQGLQFLFEYFSETQRNKGNFPGRFSGRQFSNSRSEMNVSTLELGDSALYLCASSVGNEKLFFGSGTQLSVL.

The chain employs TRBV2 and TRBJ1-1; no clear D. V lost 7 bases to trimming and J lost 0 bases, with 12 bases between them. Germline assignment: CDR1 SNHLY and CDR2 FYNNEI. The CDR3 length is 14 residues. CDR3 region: CASTLRSLNTEAFF. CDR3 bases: TGTGCCAGCACTTTGCGGTCTTTGAACACTGAAGCTTTCTTT.

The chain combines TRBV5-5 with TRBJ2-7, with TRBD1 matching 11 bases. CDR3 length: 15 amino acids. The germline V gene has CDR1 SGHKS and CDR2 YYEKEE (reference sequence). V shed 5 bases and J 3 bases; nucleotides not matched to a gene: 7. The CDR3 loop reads CASRKGQGGVYEQYF. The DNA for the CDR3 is TGTGCCAGCAGAAAGGGACAGGGGGGTGTCTACGAGCAGTACTTC.

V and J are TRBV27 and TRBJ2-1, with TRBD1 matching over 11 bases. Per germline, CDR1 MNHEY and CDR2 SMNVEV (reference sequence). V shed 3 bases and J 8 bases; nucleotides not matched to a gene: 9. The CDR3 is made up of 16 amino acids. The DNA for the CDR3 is TGTGCCAGCAGTTTCCCCCGGGACAGGGGGTCATATGAGCAGTTCTTC. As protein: CASSFPRDRGSYEQFF.

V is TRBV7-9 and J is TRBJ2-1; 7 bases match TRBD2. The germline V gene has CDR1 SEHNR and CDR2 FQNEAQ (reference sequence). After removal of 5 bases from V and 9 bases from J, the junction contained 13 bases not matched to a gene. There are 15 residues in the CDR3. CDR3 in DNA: TGTGCCAGCAGCCCTGGACTAGTCGAAGATGGTGAGCAGTTCTTC. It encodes CASSPGLVEDGEQFF. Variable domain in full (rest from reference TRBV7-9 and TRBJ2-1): DTGVSQNPRHKITKRGQNVTFRCDPISEHNRLYWYRQTLGQGPEFLTYFQNEAQLEKSRLLSDRFSAERPKGSFSTLEIQRTEQGDSAMYLCASSPGLVEDGEQFFGPGTRLTVL.

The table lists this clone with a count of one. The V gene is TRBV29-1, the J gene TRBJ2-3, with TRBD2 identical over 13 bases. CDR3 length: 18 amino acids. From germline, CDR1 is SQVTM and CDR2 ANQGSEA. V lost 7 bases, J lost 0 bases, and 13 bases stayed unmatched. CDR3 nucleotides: TGCAGCGCCCGGATTAGGACTAGCGGGAGACTTAGCACAGATACGCAGTATTTT. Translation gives CSARIRTSGRLSTDTQYF.

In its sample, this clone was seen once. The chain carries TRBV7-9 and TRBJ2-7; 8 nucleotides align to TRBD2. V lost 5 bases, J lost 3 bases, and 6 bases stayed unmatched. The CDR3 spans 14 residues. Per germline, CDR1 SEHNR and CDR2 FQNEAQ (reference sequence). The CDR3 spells CASSPGGGYYEQYF. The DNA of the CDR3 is TGTGCCAGCAGCCCCGGCGGGGGGTACTACGAGCAGTACTTC.

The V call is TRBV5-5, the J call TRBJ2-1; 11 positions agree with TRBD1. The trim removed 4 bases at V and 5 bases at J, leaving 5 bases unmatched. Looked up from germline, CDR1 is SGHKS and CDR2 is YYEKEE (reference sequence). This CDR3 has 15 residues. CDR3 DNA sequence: TGTGCCAGCAGCCCGGGACAGGGGGGTCACAATGAGCAGTTCTTC. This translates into CASSPGQGGHNEQFF.

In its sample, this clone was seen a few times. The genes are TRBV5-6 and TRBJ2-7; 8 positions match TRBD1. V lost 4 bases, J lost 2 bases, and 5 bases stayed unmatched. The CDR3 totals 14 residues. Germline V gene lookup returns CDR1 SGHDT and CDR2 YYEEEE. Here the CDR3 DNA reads TGTGCCAGCAGCCCGCCGACAGGGGCCTACGAGCAGTACTTC. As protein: CASSPPTGAYEQYF. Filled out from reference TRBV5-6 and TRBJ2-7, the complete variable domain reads DAGVTQSPTHLIKTRGQQVTLRCSPKSGHDTVSWYQQALGQGPQFIFQYYEEEERQRGNFPDRFSGHQFPNYSSELNVNALLLGDSALYLCASSPPTGAYEQYFGPGTRLTVT.

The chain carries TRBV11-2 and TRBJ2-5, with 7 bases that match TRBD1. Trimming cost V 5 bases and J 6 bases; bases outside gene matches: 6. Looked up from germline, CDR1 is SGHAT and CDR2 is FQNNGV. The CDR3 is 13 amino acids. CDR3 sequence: CASSLTGKQTQYF. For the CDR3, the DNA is TGTGCCAGCAGCCTGACAGGGAAACAGACCCAGTACTTC.

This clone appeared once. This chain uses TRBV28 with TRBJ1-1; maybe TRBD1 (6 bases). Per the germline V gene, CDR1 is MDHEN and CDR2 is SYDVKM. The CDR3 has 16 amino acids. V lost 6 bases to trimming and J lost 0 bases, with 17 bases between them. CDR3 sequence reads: CASSWVGRGLNTEAFF. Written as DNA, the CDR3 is TGTGCCAGCAGCTGGGTGGGCAGGGGTCTGAACACTGAAGCTTTCTTT.

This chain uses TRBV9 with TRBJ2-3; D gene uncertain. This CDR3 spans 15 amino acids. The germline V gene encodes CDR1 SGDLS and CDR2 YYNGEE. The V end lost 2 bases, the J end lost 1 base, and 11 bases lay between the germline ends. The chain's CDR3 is CASSVRPRGTDTQYF. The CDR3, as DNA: TGTGCCAGCAGCGTGAGGCCTCGTGGCACAGATACGCAGTATTTT.

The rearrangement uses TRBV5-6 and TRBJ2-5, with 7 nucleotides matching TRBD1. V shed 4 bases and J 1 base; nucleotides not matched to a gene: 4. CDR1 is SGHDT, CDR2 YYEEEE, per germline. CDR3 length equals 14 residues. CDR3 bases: TGTGCCAGCAGCGGGGGACAGCTCCAAGAGACCCAGTACTTC. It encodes CASSGGQLQETQYF. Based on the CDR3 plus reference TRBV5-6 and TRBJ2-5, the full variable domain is DAGVTQSPTHLIKTRGQQVTLRCSPKSGHDTVSWYQQALGQGPQFIFQYYEEEERQRGNFPDRFSGHQFPNYSSELNVNALLLGDSALYLCASSGGQLQETQYFGPGTRLLVL.

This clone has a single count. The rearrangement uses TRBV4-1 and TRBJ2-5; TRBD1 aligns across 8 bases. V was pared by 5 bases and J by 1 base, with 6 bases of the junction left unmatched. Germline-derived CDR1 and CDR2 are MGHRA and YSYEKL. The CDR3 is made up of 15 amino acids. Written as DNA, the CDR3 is TGCGCCAGCAGCTTGGTGGGACAGGTCCAAGAGACCCAGTACTTC. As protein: CASSLVGQVQETQYF.

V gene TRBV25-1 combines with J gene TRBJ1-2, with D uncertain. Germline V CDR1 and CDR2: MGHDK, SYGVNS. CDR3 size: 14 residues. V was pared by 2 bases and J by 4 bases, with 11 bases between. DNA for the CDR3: TGTGCCAGCAGTGAACTCGGAGGGCTCTATGGCTACACCTTC. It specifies CASSELGGLYGYTF.

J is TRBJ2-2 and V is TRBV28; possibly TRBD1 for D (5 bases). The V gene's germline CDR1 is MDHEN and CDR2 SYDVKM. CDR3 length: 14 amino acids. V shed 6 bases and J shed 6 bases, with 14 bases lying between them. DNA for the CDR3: TGTGCCAGCAGCCAATTCACAGGATCCGGGGAGCTGTTTTTT. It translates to CASSQFTGSGELFF. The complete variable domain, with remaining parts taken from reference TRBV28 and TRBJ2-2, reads DVKVTQSSRYLVKRTGEKVFLECVQDMDHENMFWYRQDPGLGLRLIYFSYDVKMKEKGDIPEGYSVSREKKERFSLILESASTNQTSMYLCASSQFTGSGELFFGEGSRLTVL.

The CDR3 nucleotides are TGTGCCAGCAGCTTACCCCGCGGACAGGGGAGGAATGAAAAACTGTTTTTT. Encoded protein: CASSLPRGQGRNEKLFF. J is TRBJ1-4 and V is TRBV7-8; 9 nucleotides agree with TRBD1. The trim removed 2 bases at V and 5 bases at J, leaving 9 bases unmatched. CDR3 length equals 17 residues. From germline, CDR1 is SGHVS and CDR2 FQNEAQ. The full variable domain, completed using reference TRBV7-8 and TRBJ1-4, is GAGVSQSPRYKVAKRGQDVALRCDPISGHVSLFWYQQALGQGPEFLTYFQNEAQLDKSGLPSDRFFAERPEGSVSTLKIQRTQQEDSAVYLCASSLPRGQGRNEKLFFGSGTQLSVL.